This TCR beta chain was identified during a study of shared clonotypes between healthy human individuals. Per germline, CDR1 GTSNPN and CDR2 SVGIG (reference sequence). Trimming left V 0 bases short and J 5 bases short, with 5 bases between. The CDR3 sequence is 13 residues long. Method: immunoSEQ multiplex PCR; TCRdb's copy keeps in-frame clones and lacks some. The sample has some 2.4 million clones; 80% to 95% are singletons. The sequence was obtained from a man between 18 and 35 years old in good health. Some clones in this sample may be carry-over from other donors' samples. The sequencing sample was made of naive CD4+ T cells from PBMCs. The subset was: CD45RA+ positively selected. This chain uses TRBV30 with TRBJ1-6; D is undetermined. The CDR3 spells CAWSVQHNSPLHF. In DNA, the CDR3 is TGTGCCTGGAGTGTACAGCATAATTCACCCCTCCACTTT.